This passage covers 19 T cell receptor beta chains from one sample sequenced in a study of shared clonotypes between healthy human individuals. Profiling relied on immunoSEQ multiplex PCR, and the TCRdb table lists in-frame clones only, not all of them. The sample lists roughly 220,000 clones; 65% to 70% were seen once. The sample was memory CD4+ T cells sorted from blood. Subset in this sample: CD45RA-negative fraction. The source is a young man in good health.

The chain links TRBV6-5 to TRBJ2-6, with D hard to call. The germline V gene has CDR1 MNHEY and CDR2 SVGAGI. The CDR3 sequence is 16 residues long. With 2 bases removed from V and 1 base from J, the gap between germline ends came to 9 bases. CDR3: CASSYTLTSGANVLTF. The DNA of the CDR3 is TGTGCCAGCAGTTACACCTTGACTTCTGGGGCCAACGTCCTGACTTTC.

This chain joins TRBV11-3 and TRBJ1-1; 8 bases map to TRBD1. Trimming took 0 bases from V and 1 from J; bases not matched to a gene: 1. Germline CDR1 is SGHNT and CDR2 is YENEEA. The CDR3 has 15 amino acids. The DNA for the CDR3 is TGTGCCAGCAGCTTAGACCAGGGGGCGAACACTGAAGCTTTCTTT. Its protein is CASSLDQGANTEAFF.

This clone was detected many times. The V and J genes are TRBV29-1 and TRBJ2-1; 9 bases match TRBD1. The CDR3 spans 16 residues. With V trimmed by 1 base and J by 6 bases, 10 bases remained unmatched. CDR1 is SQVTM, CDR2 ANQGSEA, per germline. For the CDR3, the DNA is TGCAGCGTTGAAGCGCTCGGGACAGGGAAGGGCAATGAGCAGTTCTTC. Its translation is CSVEALGTGKGNEQFF.

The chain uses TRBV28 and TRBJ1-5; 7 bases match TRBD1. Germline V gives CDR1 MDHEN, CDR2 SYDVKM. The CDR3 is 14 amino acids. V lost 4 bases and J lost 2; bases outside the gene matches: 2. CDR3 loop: CASSSGQGNQPQHF. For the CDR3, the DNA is TGTGCCAGCAGTTCCGGACAGGGCAATCAGCCCCAGCATTTT.

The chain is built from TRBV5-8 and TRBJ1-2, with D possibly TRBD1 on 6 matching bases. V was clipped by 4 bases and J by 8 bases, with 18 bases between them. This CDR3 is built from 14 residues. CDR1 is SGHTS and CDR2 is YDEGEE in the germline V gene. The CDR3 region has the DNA TGTGCCAGCAGCCCCGGCACAGGGTATTTCGGCTACACCTTC. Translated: CASSPGTGYFGYTF.

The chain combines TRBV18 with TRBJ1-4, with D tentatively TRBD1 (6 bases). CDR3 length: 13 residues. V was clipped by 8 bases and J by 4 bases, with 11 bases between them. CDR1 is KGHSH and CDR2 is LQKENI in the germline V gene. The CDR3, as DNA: TGTGCCAGCCAGGGGCAGTATAATGAAAAACTGTTTTTT. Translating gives CASQGQYNEKLFF.

The CDR3 here is CASSLLRDLSGYGYTF. In DNA form, the CDR3 reads TGTGCCAGCAGTTTATTAAGGGATCTATCGGGCTATGGCTACACCTTC. The V and J genes are TRBV27 and TRBJ1-2; no firm D call. CDR1 MNHEY and CDR2 SMNVEV come from the germline V gene (reference sequence). The CDR3 is 16 amino acids. V gave up 1 base and J gave up 4 bases, with 16 bases separating them.

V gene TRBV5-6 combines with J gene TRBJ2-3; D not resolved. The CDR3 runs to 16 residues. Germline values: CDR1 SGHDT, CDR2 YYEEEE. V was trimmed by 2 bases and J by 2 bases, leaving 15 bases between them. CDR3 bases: TGTGCCAGCAGCTTTCTTGGGAATATTCCCACAGATACGCAGTATTTT. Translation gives CASSFLGNIPTDTQYF.

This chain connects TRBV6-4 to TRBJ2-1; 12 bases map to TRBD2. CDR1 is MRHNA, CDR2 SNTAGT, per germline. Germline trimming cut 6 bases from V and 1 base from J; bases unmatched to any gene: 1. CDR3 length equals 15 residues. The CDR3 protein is CASRGLAGSYNEQFF. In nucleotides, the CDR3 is TGTGCCAGCAGAGGACTAGCGGGGTCCTACAATGAGCAGTTCTTC.

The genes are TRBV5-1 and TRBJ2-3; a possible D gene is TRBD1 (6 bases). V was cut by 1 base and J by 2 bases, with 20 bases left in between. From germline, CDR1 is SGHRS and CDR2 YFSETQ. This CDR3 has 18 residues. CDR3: CASSLNPRHRDNTDTQYF. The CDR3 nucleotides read TGCGCCAGCAGCTTGAACCCCCGGCATCGGGACAACACAGATACGCAGTATTTT.

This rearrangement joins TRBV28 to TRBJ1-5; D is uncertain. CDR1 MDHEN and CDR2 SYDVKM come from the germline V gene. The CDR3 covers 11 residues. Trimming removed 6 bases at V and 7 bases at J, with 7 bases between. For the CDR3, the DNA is TGTGCCAGCAGCCGATACCAGCCCCAGCATTTT. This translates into CASSRYQPQHF.

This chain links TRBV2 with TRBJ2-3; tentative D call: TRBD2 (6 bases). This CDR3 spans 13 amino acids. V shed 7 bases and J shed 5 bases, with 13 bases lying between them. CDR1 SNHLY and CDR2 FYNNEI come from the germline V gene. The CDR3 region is CASKTGVLDTQYF. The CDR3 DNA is TGTGCCAGCAAAACGGGAGTTCTAGATACGCAGTATTTT.

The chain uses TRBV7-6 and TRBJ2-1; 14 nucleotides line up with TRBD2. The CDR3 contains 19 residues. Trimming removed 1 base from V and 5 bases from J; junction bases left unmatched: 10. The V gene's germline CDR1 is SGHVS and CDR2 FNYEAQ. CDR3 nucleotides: TGTGCCAGCAGCTTAGAAGCCCCGGGACTAGCGGGAGCAAACAATGAGCAGTTCTTC. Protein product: CASSLEAPGLAGANNEQFF.

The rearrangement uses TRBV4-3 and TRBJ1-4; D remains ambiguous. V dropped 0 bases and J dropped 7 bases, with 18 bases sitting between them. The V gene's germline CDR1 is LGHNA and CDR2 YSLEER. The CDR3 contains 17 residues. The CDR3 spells CASSQDPPPDGSEKLFF. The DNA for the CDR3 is TGCGCCAGCAGCCAAGATCCGCCCCCCGACGGCAGTGAAAAACTGTTTTTT.

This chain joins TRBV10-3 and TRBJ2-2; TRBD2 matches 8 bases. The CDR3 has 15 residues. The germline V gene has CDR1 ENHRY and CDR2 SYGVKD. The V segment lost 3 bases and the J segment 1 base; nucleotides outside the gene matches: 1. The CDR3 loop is CAISDTSGNTGELFF. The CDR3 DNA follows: TGTGCCATCAGTGATACTAGCGGGAACACCGGGGAGCTGTTTTTT.

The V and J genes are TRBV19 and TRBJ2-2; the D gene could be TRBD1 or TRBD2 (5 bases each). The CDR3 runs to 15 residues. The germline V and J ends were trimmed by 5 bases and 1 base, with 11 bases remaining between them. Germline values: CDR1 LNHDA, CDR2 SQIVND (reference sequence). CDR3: CASSPRGQNTGELFF. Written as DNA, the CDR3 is TGTGCCAGTAGTCCTCGGGGCCAGAACACCGGGGAGCTGTTTTTT.

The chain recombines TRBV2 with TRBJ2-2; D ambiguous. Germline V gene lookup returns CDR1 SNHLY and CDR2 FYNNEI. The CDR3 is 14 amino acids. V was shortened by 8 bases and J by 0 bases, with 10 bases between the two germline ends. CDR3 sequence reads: CASCKFANTGELFF. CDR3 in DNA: TGTGCCAGCTGTAAGTTCGCGAACACCGGGGAGCTGTTTTTT.

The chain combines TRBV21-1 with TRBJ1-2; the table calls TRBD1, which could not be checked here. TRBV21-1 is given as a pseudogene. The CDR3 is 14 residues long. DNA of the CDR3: TGTGCCAGCAGCAAATTGACAGGGGGTTATGGCTACACCTTC. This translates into CASSKLTGGYGYTF.

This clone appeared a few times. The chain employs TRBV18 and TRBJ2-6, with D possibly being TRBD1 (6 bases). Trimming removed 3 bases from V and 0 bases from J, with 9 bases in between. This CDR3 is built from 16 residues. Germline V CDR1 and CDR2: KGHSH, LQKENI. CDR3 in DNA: TGTGCCAGCTCACCCCAGGGGATCTCTGGGGCCAACGTCCTGACTTTC. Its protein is CASSPQGISGANVLTF.